This entry concerns a single T cell receptor (beta chain). The data are from a study of blood T cell repertoires in COVID-19. The ends lost 2 bases at V and 3 bases at J; junction bases unmatched: 9. This CDR3 has 16 residues. The germline V gene encodes CDR1 KGHSH and CDR2 LQKENI. Study processing details: Amplification of reference gene primers provided the estimated nucleated cell counts. Sequencing was performed with immunoSEQ multiplex PCR; in TCRdb, only in-frame clones are kept and a portion is missing. That table is the source of V, J and clone size, and D and trimming were worked out from the DNA. The sample holds roughly 250,000 clones, about 91% seen once.

This clonotype was sampled from a woman in her thirties or forties with acute COVID-19. Sequenced sample: PBMCs or T cells enriched from blood (not recorded which). The V gene is TRBV18, the J gene TRBJ2-7; 8 bases map to TRBD2. CDR3 DNA: TGTGCCAGCTCACCAGTTCTAAGCGGGGGCCTCTACGAGCAGTACTTC. Translation: CASSPVLSGGLYEQYF.